Below are 28 T cell receptor beta chains sequenced from a single sample in a study of spatial heterogeneity in lung cancer. One entry per CDR3 protein results from TCRdb running MiXCR on the 5' RACE reads. The sample holds about 44,000 distinct CDR3 sequences; approximately 13% are singletons and the top ten take about 57%. The sample's time point: sample taken at primary tumor resection. Sequencing was performed on PBMCs, taken at surgery. These receptor sequences come from a male donor with early-stage non-small cell lung cancer.

This clonotype was recorded many times. V and J are TRBV7-3 and TRBJ2-3; D unclear. Between the trimmed V and J ends, which lost 4 bases and 6 bases, there was a span of 14 bases. Per the germline V gene, CDR1 is SGHTA and CDR2 is FQGTGA. The CDR3 is 14 amino acids. The CDR3 is CASSSLSSTDTQYF. DNA of the CDR3: TGTGCCAGCAGCTCACTATCTAGTACCGATACGCAGTATTTT.

This clonotype was detected a few times. The CDR3 region is CASSSGTSGPHSYNEQFF. The CDR3 nucleotides are TGTGCCAGCAGCTCCGGGACTAGCGGGCCCCACTCCTACAATGAGCAGTTCTTC. This chain joins TRBV2 and TRBJ2-1; TRBD2 matches at 12 bases. There are 18 residues in the CDR3. Germline values: CDR1 SNHLY, CDR2 FYNNEI. The trim removed 6 bases at V and 0 bases at J, leaving 9 bases unmatched.

This clonotype showed up many times. This chain connects TRBV20-1 to TRBJ1-2; possible D gene TRBD1, 5 bases. V lost 3 bases and J 2 bases, leaving 7 bases between the germline ends. Looked up from germline, CDR1 is DFQATT and CDR2 is SNEGSKA (reference sequence). CDR3 length: 12 residues. The CDR3 DNA reads as TGCAGTGCTAGCCGGGACAACTATGGCTACACCTTC. Translation gives CSASRDNYGYTF.

DNA of the CDR3: TGTGCCAGCAGAGATTCGATAGCCGGGGAGCTGTTTTTT. This codes for CASRDSIAGELFF. This chain connects TRBV25-1 to TRBJ2-2; D remains ambiguous. Between the trimmed V and J ends, which lost 6 bases and 6 bases, there was a span of 11 bases. Germline assignment: CDR1 MGHDK and CDR2 SYGVNS. CDR3 length: 13 amino acids.

This clonotype was seen more than once but under ten times. The chain uses TRBV6-5 and TRBJ2-3, with D perhaps matching TRBD2 (5 bases). Germline CDR1 is MNHEY and CDR2 is SVGAGI. The CDR3 consists of 15 residues. The germline V and J ends were trimmed by 5 bases and 1 base, with 13 bases remaining between them. The CDR3 loop reads CASSTPTAGTDTQYF. The CDR3 nucleotides read TGTGCCAGCAGTACCCCTACAGCGGGCACAGATACGCAGTATTTT.

This clonotype was counted many times. J is TRBJ1-1 and V is TRBV5-1; unclear D gene. CDR1 is SGHRS and CDR2 is YFSETQ in the germline V gene. Between the trimmed V and J ends, which lost 1 base and 6 bases, there was a span of 10 bases. The CDR3 extends over 13 amino acids. The CDR3: CASSLNPAAEAFF. The CDR3 nucleotides are TGCGCCAGCAGCTTGAACCCGGCCGCTGAAGCTTTCTTT.

This clonotype was seen at least ten times. The CDR3 DNA reads as TGTGCCACCCGACAGGGTTTGTACGAGCAGTACTTC. It is translated as CATRQGLYEQYF. The rearrangement uses TRBV10-3 and TRBJ2-7; 7 nucleotides line up with TRBD1. After removal of 10 bases from V and 4 bases from J, the junction contained 7 bases not matched to a gene. There are 12 residues in the CDR3. Germline CDR1 and CDR2: ENHRY and SYGVKD.

The sample holds many counts of this clonotype. The V and J genes are TRBV14 and TRBJ2-3; 8 bases match TRBD2. Germline V lookup: CDR1 SGHDN, CDR2 FVKESK. The J segment lost 3 bases and the V segment lost 4 bases, leaving 3 bases of the junction unmatched. The CDR3 runs to 14 residues. The CDR3: CASSRVAGTDTQYF. In nucleotides, the CDR3 is TGTGCCAGCAGCCGGGTAGCGGGAACAGATACGCAGTATTTT.

This clonotype was picked up many times. The chain is built from TRBV5-1 and TRBJ2-2; D is uncertain. V was trimmed by 0 bases and J by 1 base, leaving 10 bases between them. CDR1 and CDR2 from the germline V gene are SGHRS and YFSETQ. CDR3 length: 16 residues. CDR3 sequence reads: CASSLGGAGNTGELFF. The CDR3 DNA sequence: TGCGCCAGCAGCTTGGGAGGCGCCGGGAACACCGGGGAGCTGTTTTTT.

The rearrangement joins TRBV7-9 to TRBJ2-7, with TRBD1 matching over 9 bases. This CDR3 has 14 amino acids. V lost 1 base, J lost 6 bases, and 4 bases stayed unmatched. Per the germline V gene, CDR1 is SEHNR and CDR2 is FQNEAQ (reference sequence). CDR3 residues: CASSLGGTGSEQYF. The DNA of the CDR3 is TGTGCCAGCAGCTTAGGAGGGACAGGGAGCGAGCAGTACTTC.

The CDR3 reads CASSLYSTSGRDTSTDTQYF. The CDR3 DNA sequence: TGCGCCAGCAGCCTATATTCAACTAGCGGGAGGGATACTAGCACAGATACGCAGTATTTT. The gene calls are TRBV5-1 and TRBJ2-3; 13 bases fit TRBD2. The trim removed 4 bases at V and 0 bases at J, leaving 14 bases unmatched. Per germline, CDR1 SGHRS and CDR2 YFSETQ. The CDR3 is 20 amino acids.

This chain joins TRBV10-3 and TRBJ2-5; D is ambiguous. With 0 bases removed from V and 1 base from J, the gap between germline ends came to 6 bases. The germline V gene has CDR1 ENHRY and CDR2 SYGVKD. The CDR3 consists of 14 residues. DNA of the CDR3: TGTGCCATCAGTGAGTCGTACTCCCAAGAGACCCAGTACTTC. Residues: CAISESYSQETQYF.

This clonotype was seen many times. The rearrangement joins TRBV5-1 to TRBJ2-5, with 12 bases aligning to TRBD2. V gave up 0 bases and J gave up 5 bases; unmatched junction bases: 2. Looked up from germline, CDR1 is SGHRS and CDR2 is YFSETQ. The CDR3 contains 15 residues. CDR3 bases: TGCGCCAGCAGCTTGGCCGGGACTAGCGGGGAGACCCAGTACTTC. It encodes CASSLAGTSGETQYF.

This clonotype appeared a few times. The gene calls are TRBV7-9 and TRBJ2-5; 9 bases map to TRBD2. The CDR3 contains 15 residues. From germline, CDR1 is SEHNR and CDR2 FQNEAQ (reference sequence). J lost 1 base, V lost 3 bases, and 3 bases had no gene match. The CDR3 loop reads CASSFSGRTQETQYF. CDR3 nucleotide sequence: TGTGCCAGCAGCTTTAGCGGGAGAACCCAAGAGACCCAGTACTTC.

This clonotype appeared a few times. This chain connects TRBV19 to TRBJ1-4; 7 nucleotides match TRBD1. Trimming at V came to 7 bases and at J to 4 bases, leaving 6 bases not matched to a gene. Germline CDR1 LNHDA, CDR2 SQIVND (reference sequence). CDR3 length: 14 amino acids. CDR3 coding DNA: TGTGCCAGTATCGGGACAGCCGTTAATGAAAAACTGTTTTTT. Residues: CASIGTAVNEKLFF.

This clonotype was observed a handful of times. J is TRBJ2-2 and V is TRBV28; D is undetermined. This CDR3 is built from 14 residues. Between the trimmed V and J ends, which lost 6 bases and 5 bases, there was a span of 13 bases. The germline V gene encodes CDR1 MDHEN and CDR2 SYDVKM. For the CDR3, the DNA is TGTGCCAGCAGGCCCCCAGGTGGAACCGGGGAGCTGTTTTTT. Its protein is CASRPPGGTGELFF.

The table lists this clonotype with many counts. The rearrangement joins TRBV5-1 to TRBJ2-7, with 7 bases identical to TRBD1. The CDR3 covers 14 residues. The junction had 7 bases not matched to a gene; V was cut back by 2 bases and J by 5 bases. Germline V gene lookup returns CDR1 SGHRS and CDR2 YFSETQ. Here the CDR3 DNA reads TGCGCCAGCAGCTTCGCCACCGGGACAGACGAGCAGTACTTC. It is translated as CASSFATGTDEQYF.

A few counts support this clonotype. The chain is built from TRBV7-3 and TRBJ1-1, with TRBD1 matching 9 bases. CDR3 length: 14 residues. Per the germline V gene, CDR1 is SGHTA and CDR2 is FQGTGA. The V and J ends lost 5 bases and 5 bases, in that order; junction bases with no gene match: 6. The CDR3 bases are TGTGCCAGCAGCCAAAGACAGGGGGTGACTGAAGCTTTCTTT. It encodes CASSQRQGVTEAFF.

In its sample, this clonotype was seen many times. The rearrangement links TRBV6-6 to TRBJ2-7, with D unclear. The CDR3 has 13 amino acids. CDR1 is MNHNY, CDR2 SVGAGI, per germline (reference sequence). V was cut by 0 bases and J by 0 bases, with 3 bases left in between. The CDR3 is CASSYSSSYEQYF. In DNA, the CDR3 is TGTGCCAGCAGTTACTCGTCCTCCTACGAGCAGTACTTC.

This clonotype was found many times. The rearrangement joins TRBV15 to TRBJ1-5; D is uncertain. Trimming pared 1 base from V and 3 bases from J, leaving 10 bases between. The CDR3 spans 15 residues. Germline V gives CDR1 LNHNV, CDR2 YYDKDF (reference sequence). Written as DNA, the CDR3 is TGTGCCACCAGCAGAGGGAATAGGGACAATCAGCCCCAGCATTTT. Translated: CATSRGNRDNQPQHF.

As to this clonotype: This clone may be a read error of a much larger clone one base away. This chain connects TRBV9 to TRBJ2-3, with 7 bases aligning to TRBD2. This CDR3 comprises 15 residues. The V gene's germline CDR1 is SGDLS and CDR2 YYNGEE. V lost 3 bases to trimming and J lost 4 bases; unmatched junction nucleotides: 8. The CDR3 loop reads CASSARISGSDTQYF. CDR3 nucleotides: TGTGCCAGCAGCGCCCGGATTAGCGGGTCAGATACGCAGTATTTT.

The chain recombines TRBV18 with TRBJ2-7, with D tentatively TRBD1 (6 bases). The V gene lost 3 bases and the J gene lost 2 bases, with 11 bases spanning the gap. Germline V lookup: CDR1 KGHSH, CDR2 LQKENI. The CDR3 is 14 residues long. The CDR3 sequence is CASSPWTAPYEQYF. DNA of the CDR3: TGTGCCAGCTCACCCTGGACAGCCCCCTACGAGCAGTACTTC. Variable domain in full (rest from reference TRBV18 and TRBJ2-7): NAGVMQNPRHLVRRRGQEARLRCSPMKGHSHVYWYRQLPEEGLKFMVYLQKENIIDESGMPKERFSAEFPKEGPSILRIQQVVRGDSAAYFCASSPWTAPYEQYFGPGTRLTVT.

This clonotype was seen more than once but under ten times. The V and J genes are TRBV9 and TRBJ2-6; D is ambiguous. V lost 2 bases and J lost 0, with 3 bases in between. Germline CDR1 and CDR2: SGDLS and YYNGEE. The CDR3 extends over 14 amino acids. This CDR3 reads CASSVSSGANVLTF. CDR3 in DNA: TGTGCCAGCAGCGTCAGCTCTGGGGCCAACGTCCTGACTTTC.

This clonotype occurred once. The chain uses TRBV7-2 and TRBJ2-5; the match to TRBD2 covers 9 bases. V lost 3 bases to trimming and J lost 5 bases; unmatched junction nucleotides: 1. The CDR3 loop spans 13 amino acids. Per the germline V gene, CDR1 is SGHTA and CDR2 is FQGNSA. CDR3 amino acids: CASSFAGGETQYF. The CDR3 bases are TGTGCCAGCAGCTTTGCGGGGGGGGAGACCCAGTACTTC.

In its sample, this clonotype was seen once. The chain links TRBV7-2 to TRBJ2-3; a weak D match, TRBD1 (5 bases). This CDR3 is 15 amino acids long. Trimming took off 2 bases at V and 2 bases at J, with 11 bases between the two ends. Per germline, CDR1 SGHTA and CDR2 FQGNSA. The CDR3 coding sequence is TGTGCCAGCAGCTTACAAGGGGTAGTCACAGATACGCAGTATTTT. Protein product: CASSLQGVVTDTQYF.

The genes are TRBV10-3 and TRBJ2-7; TRBD1 is a possible D gene (5 bases). Deletions cut 0 bases from V and 4 bases from J, with 10 bases between. The CDR3 contains 14 residues. Germline-derived CDR1 and CDR2 are ENHRY and SYGVKD. CDR3 in amino acids: CAISESAREYEQYF. CDR3 in DNA: TGTGCCATCAGTGAGTCGGCCAGGGAATACGAGCAGTACTTC.

This clonotype came up a few times. As DNA, the CDR3 is TGCGCCAGCAGCTCAGACCAGAACACTGAAGCTTTCTTT. Translating it yields CASSSDQNTEAFF. The chain has TRBV5-1 and TRBJ1-1, with D hard to call. V was shortened by 3 bases and J by 1 base, with 7 bases between the two germline ends. The CDR3 contains 13 residues. Looked up from germline, CDR1 is SGHRS and CDR2 is YFSETQ.

The V call is TRBV12-3 or TRBV12-4, the J call TRBJ2-1; 8 bases match TRBD1. J was trimmed by 6 bases and V by 1 base; bases with no gene match: 2. The length of the CDR3 is 14 residues. CDR3 region: CASSLGTGLNEQFF. CDR3 sequence (DNA): TGTGCCAGCAGTTTAGGGACAGGGCTCAATGAGCAGTTCTTC.